This entry features one T cell receptor (beta chain) sequence. Germline V gene sequence: CDR1 MNHEY, CDR2 SMNVEV (reference sequence). CDR3 size: 18 residues. The V and J ends lost 0 bases and 3 bases respectively, with 20 bases between them. The data stem from a study of blood T cell repertoires in COVID-19. Study-level information: Both acute and convalescent COVID-19 samples were obtained from the United States, Italy and Spain.

TCRdb's table, derived via immunoSEQ multiplex PCR, lists solely in-frame clones and lacks some. The repertoire holds fewer than 250,000 clones, with 70% to 90% as singletons. The chain uses TRBV27 and TRBJ1-2; D ambiguous. Sequencing was carried out using peripheral blood. This sequence originates from a middle-aged man with acute or convalescent COVID-19. CDR3 DNA: TGTGCCAGCAGTTTATCGGGTCTACGGGCCATCGGGGACTATGGCTACACCTTC. Translated: CASSLSGLRAIGDYGYTF.